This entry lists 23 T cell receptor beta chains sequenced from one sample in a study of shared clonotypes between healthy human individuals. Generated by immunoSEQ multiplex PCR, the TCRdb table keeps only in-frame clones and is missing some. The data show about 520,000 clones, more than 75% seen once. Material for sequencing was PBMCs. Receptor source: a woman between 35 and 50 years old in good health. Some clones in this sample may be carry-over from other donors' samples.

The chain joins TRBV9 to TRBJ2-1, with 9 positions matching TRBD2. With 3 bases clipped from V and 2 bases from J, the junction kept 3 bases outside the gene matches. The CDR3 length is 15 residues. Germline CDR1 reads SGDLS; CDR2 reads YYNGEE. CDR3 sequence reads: CASSGTSDAYNEQFF. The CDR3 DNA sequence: TGTGCCAGCAGCGGGACTAGCGACGCCTACAATGAGCAGTTCTTC.

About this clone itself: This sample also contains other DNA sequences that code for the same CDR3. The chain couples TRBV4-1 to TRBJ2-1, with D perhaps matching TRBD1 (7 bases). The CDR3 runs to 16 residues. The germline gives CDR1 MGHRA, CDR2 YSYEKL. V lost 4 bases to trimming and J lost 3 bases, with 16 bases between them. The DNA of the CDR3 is TGCGCCAGCAGCCCCAGGGGGGACCCTAACTACAATGAGCAGTTCTTC. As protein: CASSPRGDPNYNEQFF.

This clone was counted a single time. Here the CDR3 reads CASSTTGVQKLFF. CDR3 in DNA: TGTGCCAGCAGTACAACCGGTGTACAAAAACTGTTTTTT. This sequence joins TRBV6-6 and TRBJ1-4, with D unresolved. The CDR3 runs to 13 residues. Germline values: CDR1 MNHNY, CDR2 SVGAGI (reference sequence). The ends were cut back, 5 bases at V and 9 bases at J, with 13 bases in the middle.

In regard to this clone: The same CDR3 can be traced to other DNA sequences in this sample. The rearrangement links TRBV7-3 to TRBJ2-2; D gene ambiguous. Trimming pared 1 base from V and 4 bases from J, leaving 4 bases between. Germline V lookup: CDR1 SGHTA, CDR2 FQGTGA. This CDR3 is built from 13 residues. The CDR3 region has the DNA TGTGCCAGCAGCTTAATCCGCACCGGGGAGCTGTTTTTT. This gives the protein CASSLIRTGELFF. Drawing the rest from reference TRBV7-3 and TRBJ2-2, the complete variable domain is GAGVSQTPSNKVTEKGKYVELRCDPISGHTALYWYRQSLGQGPEFLIYFQGTGAADDSGLPNDRFFAVRPEGSVSTLKIQRTERGDSAVYLCASSLIRTGELFFGEGSRLTVL.

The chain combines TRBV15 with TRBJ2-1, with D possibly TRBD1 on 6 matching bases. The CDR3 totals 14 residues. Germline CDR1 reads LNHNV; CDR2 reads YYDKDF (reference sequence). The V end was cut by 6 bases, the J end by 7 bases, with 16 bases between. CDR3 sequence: CATRQGTEINEQFF. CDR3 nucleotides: TGTGCCACCAGACAGGGAACGGAAATTAATGAGCAGTTCTTC.

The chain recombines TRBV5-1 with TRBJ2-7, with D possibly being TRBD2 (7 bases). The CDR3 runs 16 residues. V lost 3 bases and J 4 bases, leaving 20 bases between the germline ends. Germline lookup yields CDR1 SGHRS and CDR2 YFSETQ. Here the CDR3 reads CASSSRDTGGTYEQYF. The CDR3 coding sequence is TGCGCCAGCAGCTCCCGGGACACGGGAGGAACGTACGAGCAGTACTTC. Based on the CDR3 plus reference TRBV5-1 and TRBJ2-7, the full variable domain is KAGVTQTPRYLIKTRGQQVTLSCSPISGHRSVSWYQQTPGQGLQFLFEYFSETQRNKGNFPGRFSGRQFSNSRSEMNVSTLELGDSALYLCASSSRDTGGTYEQYFGPGTRLTVT.

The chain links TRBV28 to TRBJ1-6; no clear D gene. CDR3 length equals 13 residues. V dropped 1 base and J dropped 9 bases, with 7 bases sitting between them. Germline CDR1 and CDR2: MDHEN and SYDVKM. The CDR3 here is CASSLYTASPLHF. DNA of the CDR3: TGTGCCAGCAGTTTATATACAGCTTCACCCCTCCACTTT.

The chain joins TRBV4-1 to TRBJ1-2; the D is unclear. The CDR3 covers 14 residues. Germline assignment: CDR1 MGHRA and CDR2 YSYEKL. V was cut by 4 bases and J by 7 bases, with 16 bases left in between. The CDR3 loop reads CASSPARRVGGYTF. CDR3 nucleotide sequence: TGCGCCAGCAGCCCAGCCAGGAGGGTGGGTGGCTACACCTTC.

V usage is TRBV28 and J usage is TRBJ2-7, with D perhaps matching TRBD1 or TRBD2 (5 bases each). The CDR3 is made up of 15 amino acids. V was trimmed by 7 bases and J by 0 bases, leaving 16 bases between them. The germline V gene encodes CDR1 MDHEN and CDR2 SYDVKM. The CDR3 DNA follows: TGTGCCAGCACCCGGGGCAGGACGGGCTCCTACGAGCAGTACTTC. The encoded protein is CASTRGRTGSYEQYF. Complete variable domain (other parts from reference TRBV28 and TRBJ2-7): DVKVTQSSRYLVKRTGEKVFLECVQDMDHENMFWYRQDPGLGLRLIYFSYDVKMKEKGDIPEGYSVSREKKERFSLILESASTNQTSMYLCASTRGRTGSYEQYFGPGTRLTVT.

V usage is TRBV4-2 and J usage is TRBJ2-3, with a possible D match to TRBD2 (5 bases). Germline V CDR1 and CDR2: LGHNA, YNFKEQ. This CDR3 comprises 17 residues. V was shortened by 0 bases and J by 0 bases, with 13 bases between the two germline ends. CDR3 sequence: CASSQDGVRASTDTQYF. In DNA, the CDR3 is TGTGCCAGCAGCCAAGACGGGGTGCGGGCCAGCACAGATACGCAGTATTTT.

The CDR3 DNA is TGTGCCAGCAGCCCCAGGGTGGGGACTAGCGTAACCTACGAGCAGTACTTC. Amino acids: CASSPRVGTSVTYEQYF. The chain combines TRBV9 with TRBJ2-7, with 10 bases matching TRBD2. CDR1 and CDR2 (germline): SGDLS, YYNGEE. The CDR3 extends over 17 amino acids. With 4 bases clipped from V and 2 bases from J, the junction kept 12 bases outside the gene matches. Supplemented by reference TRBV9 and TRBJ2-7, the full variable domain reads DSGVTQTPKHLITATGQRVTLRCSPRSGDLSVYWYQQSLDQGLQFLIQYYNGEERAKGNILERFSAQQFPDLHSELNLSSLELGDSALYFCASSPRVGTSVTYEQYFGPGTRLTVT.

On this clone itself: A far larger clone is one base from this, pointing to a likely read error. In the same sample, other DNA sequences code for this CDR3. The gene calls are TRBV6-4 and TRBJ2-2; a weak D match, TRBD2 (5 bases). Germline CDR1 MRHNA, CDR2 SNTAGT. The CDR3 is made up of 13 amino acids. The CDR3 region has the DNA TGTGCCAGCAGTGAAAGGGATGCCGGGGAGCTGTTCTTT. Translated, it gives CASSERDAGELFF.

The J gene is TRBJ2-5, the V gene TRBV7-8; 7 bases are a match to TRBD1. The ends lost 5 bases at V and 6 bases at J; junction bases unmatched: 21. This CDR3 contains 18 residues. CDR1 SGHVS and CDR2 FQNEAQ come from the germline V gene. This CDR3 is CASSPGRRTDRTQKTQYF. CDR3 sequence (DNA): TGTGCCAGCAGCCCAGGCAGACGTACGGACAGGACTCAAAAGACCCAGTACTTC. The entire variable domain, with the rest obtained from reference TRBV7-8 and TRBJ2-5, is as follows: GAGVSQSPRYKVAKRGQDVALRCDPISGHVSLFWYQQALGQGPEFLTYFQNEAQLDKSGLPSDRFFAERPEGSVSTLKIQRTQQEDSAVYLCASSPGRRTDRTQKTQYFGPGTRLLVL.

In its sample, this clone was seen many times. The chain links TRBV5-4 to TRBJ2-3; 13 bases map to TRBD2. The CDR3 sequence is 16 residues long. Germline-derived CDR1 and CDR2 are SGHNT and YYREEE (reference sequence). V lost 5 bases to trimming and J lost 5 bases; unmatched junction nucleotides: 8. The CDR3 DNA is TGTGCCAGCAGGCGGACTAGCGGGGGCCCCGGAGATACGCAGTATTTT. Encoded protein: CASRRTSGGPGDTQYF.

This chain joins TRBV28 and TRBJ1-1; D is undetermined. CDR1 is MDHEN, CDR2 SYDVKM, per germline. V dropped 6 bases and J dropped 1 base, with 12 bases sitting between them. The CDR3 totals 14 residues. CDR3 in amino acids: CASRRLLQNTEAFF. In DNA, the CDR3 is TGTGCCAGCAGGCGGCTACTGCAGAACACTGAAGCTTTCTTT.

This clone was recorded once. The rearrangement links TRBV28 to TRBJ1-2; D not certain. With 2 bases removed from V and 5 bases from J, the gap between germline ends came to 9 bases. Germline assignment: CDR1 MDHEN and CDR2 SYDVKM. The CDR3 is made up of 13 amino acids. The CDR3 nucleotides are TGTGCCAGCAGTTTAGGACCAAAGTATGGCTACACCTTC. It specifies CASSLGPKYGYTF.

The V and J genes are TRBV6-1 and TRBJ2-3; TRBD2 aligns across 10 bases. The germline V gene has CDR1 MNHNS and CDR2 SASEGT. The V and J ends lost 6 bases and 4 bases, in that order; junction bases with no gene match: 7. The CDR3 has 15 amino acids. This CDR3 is CASSPGTSDADTQYF. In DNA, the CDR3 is TGTGCCAGCAGCCCTGGGACTAGCGATGCAGATACGCAGTATTTT.

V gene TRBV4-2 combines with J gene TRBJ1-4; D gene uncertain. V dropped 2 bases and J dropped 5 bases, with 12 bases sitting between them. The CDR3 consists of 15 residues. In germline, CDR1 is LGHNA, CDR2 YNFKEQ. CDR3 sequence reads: CASSQYGERNEKLFF. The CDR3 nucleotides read TGTGCCAGCAGCCAATATGGGGAAAGGAATGAAAAACTGTTTTTT.

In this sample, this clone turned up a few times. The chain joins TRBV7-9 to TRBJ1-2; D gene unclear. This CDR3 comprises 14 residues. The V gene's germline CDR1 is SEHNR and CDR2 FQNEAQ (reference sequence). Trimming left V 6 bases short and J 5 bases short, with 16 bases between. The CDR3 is CASRPDSEPYGYTF. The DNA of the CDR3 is TGTGCCAGCAGGCCGGACTCAGAACCTTATGGCTACACCTTC.

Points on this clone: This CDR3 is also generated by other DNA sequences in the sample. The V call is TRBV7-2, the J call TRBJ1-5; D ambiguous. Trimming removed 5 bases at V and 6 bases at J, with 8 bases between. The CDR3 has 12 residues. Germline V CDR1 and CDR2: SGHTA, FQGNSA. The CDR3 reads CASSLVGQPQHF. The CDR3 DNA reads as TGTGCCAGCAGCCTGGTGGGTCAGCCCCAGCATTTT. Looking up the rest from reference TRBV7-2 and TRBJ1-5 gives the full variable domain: GAGVSQSPSNKVTEKGKDVELRCDPISGHTALYWYRQSLGQGLEFLIYFQGNSAPDKSGLPSDRFSAERTGGSVSTLTIQRTQQEDSAVYLCASSLVGQPQHFGDGTRLSIL.

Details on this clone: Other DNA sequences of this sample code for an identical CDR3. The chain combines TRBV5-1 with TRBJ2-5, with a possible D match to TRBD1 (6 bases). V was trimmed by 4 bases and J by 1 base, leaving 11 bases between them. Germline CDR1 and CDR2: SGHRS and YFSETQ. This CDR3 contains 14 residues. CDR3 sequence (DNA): TGCGCCAGCAGCCTACAGGGCTCCCAAGAGACCCAGTACTTC. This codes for CASSLQGSQETQYF.

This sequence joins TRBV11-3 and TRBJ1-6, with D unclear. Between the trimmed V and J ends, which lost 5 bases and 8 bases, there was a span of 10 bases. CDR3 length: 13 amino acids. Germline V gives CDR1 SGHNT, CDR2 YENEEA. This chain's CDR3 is CASSLGGDSPLHF. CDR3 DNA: TGTGCCAGCAGCCTTGGTGGGGATTCACCCCTCCACTTT.

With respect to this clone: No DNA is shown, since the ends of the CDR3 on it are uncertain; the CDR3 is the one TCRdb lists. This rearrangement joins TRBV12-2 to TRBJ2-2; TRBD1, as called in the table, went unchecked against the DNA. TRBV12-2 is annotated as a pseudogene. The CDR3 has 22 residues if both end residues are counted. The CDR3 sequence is CASRLAGPNKWGQGANTGELFF.